Each of the 27 T cell receptor beta chains below was sequenced from the same sample in a study of blood T cell repertoires in COVID-19. Sequenced by immunoSEQ multiplex PCR; TCRdb stores in-frame clones only, minus some. Of 200,000 to 300,000 clones in the sample, 80% to 85% were seen once. The specimen sequenced was peripheral blood. These receptors were taken from a man aged 55 to 70 with acute or convalescent COVID-19.

Note on this clone: One junction end does not reproduce the germline sequence, and a read error may be involved. This chain connects TRBV10-3 to TRBJ1-5; TRBD1 matches at 7 bases. This CDR3 comprises 13 residues. Germline CDR1 ENHRY, CDR2 SYGVKD. CDR3 region: CAISELLSGTEIF. DNA for the CDR3: TGTGCCATCAGTGAGTTGCTGAGTGGGACAGAAATTTTT.

The V call is TRBV28, the J call TRBJ1-2, with D possibly TRBD1 on 5 matching bases. This CDR3 comprises 14 residues. V was shortened by 7 bases and J by 3 bases, with 15 bases between the two germline ends. Germline loops: CDR1 MDHEN, CDR2 SYDVKM. Here the CDR3 reads CASTSDGGDYGYTF. In DNA, the CDR3 is TGTGCCAGCACCTCGGACGGAGGGGACTATGGCTACACCTTC.

This clone was seen once. This rearrangement joins TRBV6-1 to TRBJ2-7; D is uncertain. The germline gives CDR1 MNHNS, CDR2 SASEGT. The CDR3 covers 14 residues. Trimming took 1 base from V and 4 from J, leaving 11 bases between them. The CDR3: CASSEVRGPYEQYF. The CDR3 nucleotides are TGTGCCAGCAGTGAAGTGCGAGGTCCGTACGAGCAGTACTTC.

This clone was seen just once. CDR3 residues: CASSLDQGGYTF. Here the CDR3 DNA reads TGCGCCAGCAGCTTGGACCAGGGGGGCTACACCTTC. The J gene is TRBJ1-2, the V gene TRBV5-1; TRBD1 might be the D (6 bases). Trimming stripped 0 bases from V and 8 bases from J, with 8 bases between. CDR1 and CDR2 (germline): SGHRS, YFSETQ. The CDR3 runs 12 residues.

The rearrangement joins TRBV4-1 to TRBJ1-1; D remains ambiguous. The germline CDR1 and CDR2 sequences are MGHRA and YSYEKL. Trimming removed 0 bases at V and 4 bases at J, with 15 bases between. The CDR3 covers 16 residues. The CDR3 bases are TGCGCCAGCAGCCAAGATAGTAGAGGGTGGGTCACTGAAGCTTTCTTT. This codes for CASSQDSRGWVTEAFF.

The CDR3 DNA follows: TGTGCCAGCAGCTTTTCGCCCACTTCCTACAATGAGCAGTTCTTC. It translates to CASSFSPTSYNEQFF. The gene calls are TRBV11-2 and TRBJ2-1; no firm D call. Deletions cut 3 bases from V and 1 base from J, with 10 bases between. Germline V gives CDR1 SGHAT, CDR2 FQNNGV. The CDR3 loop spans 15 amino acids.

J is TRBJ1-6 and V is TRBV5-8; tentatively, D is TRBD1 (5 bases). The V and J ends lost 0 bases and 5 bases respectively, with 9 bases between them. Germline loops: CDR1 SGHTS, CDR2 YDEGEE. This CDR3 has 15 residues. The CDR3 DNA reads TGTGCCAGCAGCTTGGAGACAGTCAATAATTCACCCCTCCACTTT. It specifies CASSLETVNNSPLHF. Complete variable domain (other parts from reference TRBV5-8 and TRBJ1-6): EAGVTQSPTHLIKTRGQQATLRCSPISGHTSVYWYQQALGLGLQFLLWYDEGEERNRGNFPPRFSGRQFPNYSSELNVNALELEDSALYLCASSLETVNNSPLHFGNGTRLTVT.

The chain carries TRBV3-1 (or the pseudogene TRBV3-2) and TRBJ2-1; TRBD1 is a possible D gene (6 bases). The CDR3 has 13 residues. Germline assignment: CDR1 LGHDT and CDR2 YNNKEL (reference sequence). V dropped 3 bases and J dropped 5 bases, with 8 bases sitting between them. In nucleotides, the CDR3 is TGTGCCAGCAGCCAGGGGACACACAATGAGCAGTTCTTC. It is translated as CASSQGTHNEQFF.

This chain links TRBV4-3 with TRBJ2-7; TRBD2 matches 10 bases. CDR3 size: 19 residues. Germline V gene data show CDR1 as LGHNA and CDR2 as YSLEER. Trimming at V came to 0 bases and at J to 5 bases, leaving 16 bases not matched to a gene. Here the CDR3 DNA reads TGCGCCAGCAGCCAAGATCGGCTAGCGGGAGAGCCACGAGTACACGAGCAGTACTTC. Its translation is CASSQDRLAGEPRVHEQYF.

The chain carries TRBV5-1 and TRBJ2-7; maybe TRBD1 (5 bases). CDR1 and CDR2 from the germline V gene are SGHRS and YFSETQ. CDR3 length: 13 amino acids. Trimming took 7 bases from V and 3 from J, leaving 14 bases between them. The CDR3 region has the DNA TGCGCCAGCGCCCAAGGCAGGGACTACGAGCAGTACTTC. Translating it yields CASAQGRDYEQYF.

The rearrangement uses TRBV10-2 and TRBJ2-7, with D uncertain. Germline V gene data show CDR1 as WSHSY and CDR2 as SAAADI. This CDR3 contains 12 residues. Between the trimmed V and J ends, which lost 3 bases and 3 bases, there was a span of 6 bases. CDR3: CASSEADYEQYF. In nucleotides, the CDR3 is TGCGCCAGCAGTGAAGCCGACTACGAGCAGTACTTC.

V and J are TRBV3-1 (or the pseudogene TRBV3-2) and TRBJ1-5, with D maybe TRBD1 (6 bases). V was trimmed by 0 bases and J by 0 bases, leaving 12 bases between them. There are 17 residues in the CDR3. Germline CDR1 and CDR2: LGHDT and YNNKEL (reference sequence). The CDR3 bases are TGTGCCAGCAGCCAAGAATTAGTAGGGGGTAGCAATCAGCCCCAGCATTTT. Protein sequence: CASSQELVGGSNQPQHF.

The chain links TRBV19 to TRBJ1-5; D gene ambiguous. The V and J ends lost 2 bases and 2 bases respectively, with 10 bases between them. Germline V gives CDR1 LNHDA, CDR2 SQIVND (reference sequence). This CDR3 has 15 amino acids. CDR3 DNA sequence: TGTGCCAGTAGTATATTCGGAGGGCGCAATCAGCCCCAGCATTTT. Translation gives CASSIFGGRNQPQHF.

For the CDR3, the DNA is TGTGCCAGCAGAGAGACAGGGCGGGCCAAAAACATTCAGTACTTC. Translation: CASRETGRAKNIQYF. The chain links TRBV6-6 to TRBJ2-4, with 7 bases aligning to TRBD1. CDR1 and CDR2 from the germline V gene are MNHNY and SVGAGI (reference sequence). CDR3 size: 15 residues. Trimming cost V 6 bases and J 1 base; bases outside gene matches: 6.

The CDR3 sequence is CASSFSGRGVDTQYF. For the CDR3, the DNA is TGTGCCAGCAGTTTTAGCGGGAGAGGGGTAGATACGCAGTATTTT. The rearrangement links TRBV5-4 to TRBJ2-3; 9 bases agree with TRBD2. V was pared by 5 bases and J by 5 bases, with 9 bases of the junction left unmatched. This CDR3 contains 15 residues. Germline V gene data show CDR1 as SGHNT and CDR2 as YYREEE (reference sequence). Full variable domain (missing parts from reference TRBV5-4 and TRBJ2-3): ETGVTQSPTHLIKTRGQQVTLRCSSQSGHNTVSWYQQALGQGPQFIFQYYREEENGRGNFPPRFSGLQFPNYSSELNVNALELDDSALYLCASSFSGRGVDTQYFGPGTRLTVL.

CDR3 sequence reads: CASSKGQGRDTQYF. Written as DNA, the CDR3 is TGCGCCAGCTCCAAAGGACAGGGCCGGGATACGCAGTATTTT. The rearrangement links TRBV5-1 to TRBJ2-3; TRBD1 matches 8 bases. Germline V CDR1 and CDR2: SGHRS, YFSETQ. Unmatched junction bases numbered 10, after V lost 7 bases and J lost 6 bases. The CDR3 extends over 14 amino acids.

This sequence joins TRBV14 and TRBJ1-1; no firm D call. The CDR3 has 14 amino acids. Between the trimmed V and J ends, which lost 4 bases and 1 base, there was a span of 10 bases. Germline CDR1 is SGHDN and CDR2 is FVKESK. The CDR3 loop reads CASSLLRGNTEAFF. The CDR3 bases are TGTGCCAGCAGCCTTCTGAGAGGGAACACTGAAGCTTTCTTT.

The chain joins TRBV21-1 to TRBJ1-1. TRBV21-1 is a pseudogene locus. The CDR3 contains 15 residues. The CDR3 region has the DNA TGTGCCAGCAGCAAAGGGGGGGACGGGGACACTGAAGCTTTCTTT. Translating gives CASSKGGDGDTEAFF.

V is TRBV21-1 and J is TRBJ2-5; TRBD2, as called in the table, went unchecked against the DNA. TRBV21-1 is a known pseudogene. The CDR3 is made up of 16 amino acids. The CDR3 loop reads CASSTGSGEETETQYF. CDR3 DNA: TGTGCCAGCAGCACAGGTAGCGGGGAAGAAACAGAGACCCAGTACTTC.

V and J are TRBV10-3 and TRBJ2-2; 16 nucleotides match TRBD2. CDR3 size: 14 residues. Losses at the gene ends were 11 bases for V and 6 bases for J; bases not matched to a gene: 3. The germline V gene encodes CDR1 ENHRY and CDR2 SYGVKD. CDR3 loop: CALGLAGGPGELFF. The CDR3 bases are TGTGCCTTGGGACTAGCGGGGGGGCCCGGGGAGCTGTTTTTT.

Comment on this clone: No DNA is shown, since the ends of the CDR3 on it are uncertain; the CDR3 is the one TCRdb lists. CDR3 amino acids: CASRTGFLENTEAFF. V is TRBV19 and J is TRBJ1-1. The CDR3 is made up of 15 amino acids, end residues included. CDR1 is LNHDA, CDR2 SQIVND, per germline (reference sequence).

There are a few counts of this clone. This chain uses TRBV30 with TRBJ1-1; D is unresolved. This CDR3 contains 13 residues. Between the trimmed V and J ends, which lost 2 bases and 2 bases, there was a span of 9 bases. Germline-derived CDR1 and CDR2 are GTSNPN and SVGIG (reference sequence). The CDR3 DNA reads TGTGCCTGGAGTCTGGCCAGTAACACTGAAGCTTTCTTT. The encoded protein is CAWSLASNTEAFF. The variable domain in full, with the rest retrieved from reference TRBV30 and TRBJ1-1, is SQTIHQWPATLVQPVGSPLSLECTVEGTSNPNLYWYRQAAGRGLQLLFYSVGIGQISSEVPQNLSASRPQDRQFILSSKKLLLSDSGFYLCAWSLASNTEAFFGQGTRLTVV.

The genes are TRBV11-1 and TRBJ2-1; 7 bases line up with TRBD2. V gave up 3 bases and J gave up 6 bases; unmatched junction bases: 8. In germline, CDR1 is SGHAT, CDR2 FQDESV (reference sequence). This CDR3 comprises 15 residues. CDR3 loop: CASSFYAGETNEQFF. The CDR3 nucleotides read TGTGCCAGCAGCTTTTATGCGGGGGAGACCAATGAGCAGTTCTTC.

V is TRBV30 and J is TRBJ2-1; TRBD2 aligns across 10 bases. The CDR3 runs 14 residues. With V trimmed by 3 bases and J by 4 bases, 3 bases remained unmatched. Germline values: CDR1 GTSNPN, CDR2 SVGIG (reference sequence). CDR3 protein: CAWRPGLAYNEQFF. As DNA, the CDR3 is TGTGCCTGGAGACCGGGACTAGCGTACAATGAGCAGTTCTTC.

The V call is TRBV21-1, the J call TRBJ2-1; the table's D call, TRBD1, was not checked against the DNA. TRBV21-1 constitutes a pseudogene. The CDR3 runs 14 residues. This chain's CDR3 is CASSNRDSPGEQFF. CDR3 in DNA: TGTGCCAGCAGCAACCGGGACAGTCCCGGGGAGCAGTTCTTC.

V gene TRBV18 combines with J gene TRBJ2-5; TRBD2 agrees at 8 bases. V lost 2 bases and J lost 5; bases outside the gene matches: 10. Germline V gives CDR1 KGHSH, CDR2 LQKENI. This CDR3 spans 16 amino acids. The CDR3 nucleotides read TGTGCCAGCTCACCAAGTTCAAGCGGGGGCTGGGAGACCCAGTACTTC. Translated: CASSPSSSGGWETQYF.

The chain employs TRBV11-2 and TRBJ2-1, with D possibly being TRBD2 (6 bases). Germline CDR1 and CDR2: SGHAT and FQNNGV. Deletions cut 6 bases from V and 10 bases from J, with 19 bases between. CDR3 length equals 14 residues. This chain's CDR3 is CASRPSPGREEQFF. CDR3 nucleotide sequence: TGTGCCAGCAGACCCTCCCCGGGACGGGAGGAGCAGTTCTTC.